The rows below give T cell receptor beta chains drawn from one sample of a study of molecular identifiers for immune sequencing clone quantification. MiXCR, applied by TCRdb to the PCR reads, yields one record per CDR3 protein. The sample includes approximately 680,000 distinct CDR3 sequences, over 25% of them seen just once. Material for sequencing was naive CD8+ T cells from blood, with Jurkat cell RNA spiked in. Receptors were obtained from a human donor in good health. Some libraries in this study had Jurkat cell RNA spiked in. Both conserved end residues are part of each CDR3. D genes are given only for firm matches. Clone size is stated in some rows and not others, as once, few, many or a class when expanded.

TRBD1	few	TRBV28	20	TRBJ2-5	CASSFPTDPGQGKYQETQYF	TGTGCCAGCAGTTTCCCGACGGACCCGGGACAGGGAAAATACCAAGAGACCCAGTACTTC
NA	few	TRBV7-9	16	TRBJ1-2	CASSPPVEVLHYGYTF	TGTGCCAGCAGCCCACCGGTTGAGGTTCTGCACTATGGCTACACCTTC
TRBD1	many	TRBV13	14	TRBJ2-5	CASSTRQGQETQYF	TGTGCCAGCAGCACCCGACAGGGCCAAGAGACCCAGTACTTC
NA	many	TRBV27	14	TRBJ1-1	CASSLMFDTGEAFF	TGTGCCAGCAGTTTAATGTTTGACACCGGTGAAGCTTTCTTT
TRBD2	NA	TRBV3-1	18	TRBJ2-2	CASSQDPGLAGSTGELFF	TGTGCCAGCAGCCAAGACCCGGGACTAGCGGGAAGCACCGGGGAGCTGTTTTTT
NA	many	TRBV21-1	14	TRBJ2-3	CASSKVPNTDTQYF	TGTGCCAGCAGCAAAGTTCCGAACACAGATACGCAGTATTTT
NA	many	TRBV14	18	TRBJ2-3	CASSQDLRPGSGTDTQYF	TGTGCCAGCAGCCAAGATTTGAGGCCGGGGTCAGGCACAGATACGCAGTATTTT
NA	NA	TRBV15	17	TRBJ1-1	CATSRAGGVAMNTEAFF	TGTGCCACCAGCAGAGCGGGGGGTGTAGCCATGAACACTGAAGCTTTCTTT
TRBD1	NA	TRBV30	14	TRBJ1-5	CAWSVGQGAQPQHF	TGTGCCTGGAGTGTGGGACAGGGGGCCCAGCCCCAGCATTTT
NA	few	TRBV21-1	17	TRBJ1-1	CASSKDRGKGMNTEAFF	TGTGCCAGCAGCAAAGATAGAGGGAAGGGCATGAACACTGAAGCTTTCTTT
NA	many	TRBV6-6	14	TRBJ2-7	CASSSPEASYEQYF	TGTGCCAGCAGTTCCCCGGAGGCCTCCTACGAGCAGTACTTC
TRBD2	few	TRBV5-6	17	TRBJ2-1	CASSWGTGLAGDEEQFF	TGTGCCAGCAGCTGGGGTACGGGACTAGCGGGTGATGAGGAGCAGTTCTTC
NA	NA	TRBV11-2	15	TRBJ2-3	CASSLGYRNTDTQYF	TGTGCCAGCAGCTTGGGCTATAGGAACACAGATACGCAGTATTTT
NA	NA	TRBV19	13	TRBJ1-1	CASSKGRLSEAFF	TGTGCCAGTAGTAAGGGACGTCTCTCTGAAGCTTTCTTT
NA	many	TRBV29-1	16	TRBJ2-3	CSVEDRGDGSVDTQYF	TGCAGCGTTGAAGATCGGGGTGACGGGAGCGTAGATACGCAGTATTTT
NA	many	TRBV9	14	TRBJ1-1	CASSVDGANTEAFF	TGTGCCAGCAGCGTAGATGGGGCGAACACTGAAGCTTTCTTT
NA	many	TRBV29-1	15	TRBJ1-1	CSVEDLRVWDTEAFF	TGCAGCGTTGAAGATCTCAGGGTATGGGACACTGAAGCTTTCTTT
NA	few	TRBV30	15	TRBJ2-7	CAWSVLGRHSYEQYF	TGTGCCTGGAGTGTATTGGGGCGCCACTCCTACGAGCAGTACTTC
NA	NA	TRBV29-1	13	TRBJ2-4	CSVRDGVENIQYF	TGCAGCGTCCGTGACGGGGTGGAAAACATTCAGTACTTC
NA	NA	TRBV6-5	14	TRBJ2-5	CASSYSVYQEPQYF	TGTGCCAGCAGTTACTCCGTTTACCAAGAGCCCCAGTACTTC